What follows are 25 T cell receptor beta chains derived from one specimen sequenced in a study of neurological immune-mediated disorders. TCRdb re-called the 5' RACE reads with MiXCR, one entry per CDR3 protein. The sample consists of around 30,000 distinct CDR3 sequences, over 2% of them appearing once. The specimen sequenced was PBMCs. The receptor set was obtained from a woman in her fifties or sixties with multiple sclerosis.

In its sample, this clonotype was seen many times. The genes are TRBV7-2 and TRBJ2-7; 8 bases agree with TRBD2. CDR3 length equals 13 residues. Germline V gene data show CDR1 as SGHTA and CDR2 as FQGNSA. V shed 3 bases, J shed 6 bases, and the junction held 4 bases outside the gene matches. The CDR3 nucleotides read TGTGCCAGCAGCTTTGAGGCGGGGGGCGAGCAGTACTTC. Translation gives CASSFEAGGEQYF. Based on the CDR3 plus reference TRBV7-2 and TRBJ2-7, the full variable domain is GAGVSQSPSNKVTEKGKDVELRCDPISGHTALYWYRQSLGQGLEFLIYFQGNSAPDKSGLPSDRFSAERTGGSVSTLTIQRTQQEDSAVYLCASSFEAGGEQYFGPGTRLTVT.

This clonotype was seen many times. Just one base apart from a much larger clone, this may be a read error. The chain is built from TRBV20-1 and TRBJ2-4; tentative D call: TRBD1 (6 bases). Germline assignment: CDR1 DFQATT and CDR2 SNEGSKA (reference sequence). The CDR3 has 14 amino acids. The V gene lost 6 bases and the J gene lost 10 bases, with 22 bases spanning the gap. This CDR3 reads CSAQGSAQPKIQYF. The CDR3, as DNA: TGCAGTGCGCAGGGGTCGGCGCAGCCAAAAATTCAGTACTTC.

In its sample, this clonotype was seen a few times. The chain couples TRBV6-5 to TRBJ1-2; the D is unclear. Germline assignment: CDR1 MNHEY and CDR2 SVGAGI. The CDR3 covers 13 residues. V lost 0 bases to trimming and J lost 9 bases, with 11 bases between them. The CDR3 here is CASSYSGSLSYTF. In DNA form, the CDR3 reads TGTGCCAGCAGTTACTCGGGAAGTTTAAGCTACACCTTC.

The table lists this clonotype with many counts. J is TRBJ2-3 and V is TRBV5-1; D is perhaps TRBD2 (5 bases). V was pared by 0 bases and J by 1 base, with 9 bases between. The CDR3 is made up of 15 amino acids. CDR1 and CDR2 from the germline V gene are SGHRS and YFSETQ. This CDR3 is CASSLELAGTDTQYF. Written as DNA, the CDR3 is TGCGCCAGCAGCTTGGAGCTAGCCGGCACAGATACGCAGTATTTT.

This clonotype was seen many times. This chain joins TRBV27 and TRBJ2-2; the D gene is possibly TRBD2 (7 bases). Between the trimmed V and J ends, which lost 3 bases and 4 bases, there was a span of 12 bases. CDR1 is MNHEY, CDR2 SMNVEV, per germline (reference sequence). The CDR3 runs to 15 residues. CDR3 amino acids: CASSLAGAATGELFF. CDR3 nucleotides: TGTGCCAGCAGTTTGGCGGGGGCAGCCACCGGGGAGCTGTTTTTT.

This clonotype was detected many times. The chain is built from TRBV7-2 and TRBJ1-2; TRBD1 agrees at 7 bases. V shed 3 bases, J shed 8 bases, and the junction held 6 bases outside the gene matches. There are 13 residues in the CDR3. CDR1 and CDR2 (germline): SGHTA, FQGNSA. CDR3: CASSLGGTEGYTF. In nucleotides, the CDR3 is TGTGCCAGCAGCTTGGGGGGGACAGAAGGCTACACCTTC.

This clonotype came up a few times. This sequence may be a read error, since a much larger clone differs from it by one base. In DNA, the CDR3 is TGCGCCAGCAGCTTGGCCGGGGGAAAGGCAAACATTCAGTACTTC. It specifies CASSLAGGKANIQYF. The rearrangement links TRBV5-1 to TRBJ2-4; D is possibly TRBD2 (6 bases). Trimming removed 0 bases from V and 6 bases from J, with 13 bases in between. The CDR3 is made up of 15 amino acids. Germline CDR1 SGHRS, CDR2 YFSETQ.

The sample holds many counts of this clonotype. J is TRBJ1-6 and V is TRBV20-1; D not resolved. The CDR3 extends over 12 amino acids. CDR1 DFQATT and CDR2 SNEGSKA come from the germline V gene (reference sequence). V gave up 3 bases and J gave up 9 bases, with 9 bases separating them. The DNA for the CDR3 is TGCAGTGCTAGGGACTTGAGTTCACCCCTCCACTTT. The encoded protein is CSARDLSSPLHF.

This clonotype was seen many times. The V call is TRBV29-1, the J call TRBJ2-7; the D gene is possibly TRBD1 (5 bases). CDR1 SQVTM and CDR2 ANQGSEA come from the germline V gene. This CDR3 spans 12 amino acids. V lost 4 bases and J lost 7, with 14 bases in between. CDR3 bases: TGCAGCGTTGTGGCTGGGGCGCGGGAGCAGTACTTC. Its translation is CSVVAGAREQYF.

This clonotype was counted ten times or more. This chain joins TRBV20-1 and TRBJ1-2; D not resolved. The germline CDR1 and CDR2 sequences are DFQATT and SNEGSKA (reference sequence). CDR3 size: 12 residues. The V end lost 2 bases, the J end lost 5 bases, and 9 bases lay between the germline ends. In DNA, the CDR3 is TGCAGTGCTAGATCGGGTAGATATGGCTACACCTTC. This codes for CSARSGRYGYTF.

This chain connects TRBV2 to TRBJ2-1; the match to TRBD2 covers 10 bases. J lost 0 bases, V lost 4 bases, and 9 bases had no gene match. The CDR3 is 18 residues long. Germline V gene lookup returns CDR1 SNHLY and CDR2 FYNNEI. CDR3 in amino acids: CASSGGWLAGASYNEQFF. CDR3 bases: TGTGCCAGCAGTGGGGGTTGGCTAGCGGGGGCCTCCTACAATGAGCAGTTCTTC.

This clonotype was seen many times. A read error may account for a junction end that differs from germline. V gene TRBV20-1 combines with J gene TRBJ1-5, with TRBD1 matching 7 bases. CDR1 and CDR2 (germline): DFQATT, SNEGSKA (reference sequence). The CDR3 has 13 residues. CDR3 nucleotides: TGCAGTGTGGGGAGGGGGCCCAATCAGCCCCAGAATTTT. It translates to CSVGRGPNQPQNF.

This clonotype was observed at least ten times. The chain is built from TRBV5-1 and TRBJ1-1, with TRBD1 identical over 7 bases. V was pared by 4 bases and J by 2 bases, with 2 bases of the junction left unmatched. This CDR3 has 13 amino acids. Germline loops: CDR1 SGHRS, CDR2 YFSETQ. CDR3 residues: CASSGTANTEAFF. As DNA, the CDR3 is TGCGCCAGCAGCGGGACAGCTAACACTGAAGCTTTCTTT.

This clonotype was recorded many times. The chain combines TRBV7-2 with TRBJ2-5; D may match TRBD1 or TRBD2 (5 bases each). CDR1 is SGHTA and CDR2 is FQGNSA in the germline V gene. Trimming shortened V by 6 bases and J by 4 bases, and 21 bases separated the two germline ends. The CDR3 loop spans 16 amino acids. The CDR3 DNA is TGTGCCAGCAGTTCCCTTGGTTCAGGGACCGCAGAGACCCAGTACTTC. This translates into CASSSLGSGTAETQYF.

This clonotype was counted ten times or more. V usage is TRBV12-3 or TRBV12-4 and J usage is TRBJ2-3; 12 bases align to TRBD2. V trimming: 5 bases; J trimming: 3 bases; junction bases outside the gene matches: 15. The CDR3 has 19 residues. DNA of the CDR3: TGTGCCAGCAGTCCTACCAGACTAGCGGGAGCAGGGTCGACAGATACGCAGTATTTT. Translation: CASSPTRLAGAGSTDTQYF.

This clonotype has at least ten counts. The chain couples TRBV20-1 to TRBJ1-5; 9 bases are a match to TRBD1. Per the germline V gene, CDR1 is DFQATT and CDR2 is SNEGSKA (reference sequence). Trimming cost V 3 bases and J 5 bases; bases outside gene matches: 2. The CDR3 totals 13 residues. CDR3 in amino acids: CSASTGGDQPQHF. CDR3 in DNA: TGCAGTGCTAGCACAGGGGGCGATCAGCCCCAGCATTTT.

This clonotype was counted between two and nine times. The CDR3 is CASSSRGNTEAFF. The CDR3 DNA reads as TGTGCCAGCAGTTCCCGAGGGAACACTGAAGCTTTCTTT. The V call is TRBV6-6, the J call TRBJ1-1; D not certain. Germline V lookup: CDR1 MNHNY, CDR2 SVGAGI (reference sequence). The CDR3 totals 13 residues. The V end lost 4 bases, the J end lost 1 base, and 7 bases lay between the germline ends.

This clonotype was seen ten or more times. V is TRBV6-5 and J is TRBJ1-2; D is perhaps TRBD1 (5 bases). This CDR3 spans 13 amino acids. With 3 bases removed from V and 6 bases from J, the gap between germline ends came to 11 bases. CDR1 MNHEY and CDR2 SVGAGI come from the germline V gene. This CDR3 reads CASSYGNRNGYTF. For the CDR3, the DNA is TGTGCCAGCAGTTATGGTAACAGGAATGGCTACACCTTC.

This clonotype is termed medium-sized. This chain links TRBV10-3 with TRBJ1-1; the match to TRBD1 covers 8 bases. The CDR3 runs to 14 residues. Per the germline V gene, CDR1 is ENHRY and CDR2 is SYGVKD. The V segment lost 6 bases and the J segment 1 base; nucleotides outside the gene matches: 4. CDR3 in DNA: TGTGCCATCAGAGAGGGACAGGAGAACACTGAAGCTTTCTTT. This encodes CAIREGQENTEAFF.

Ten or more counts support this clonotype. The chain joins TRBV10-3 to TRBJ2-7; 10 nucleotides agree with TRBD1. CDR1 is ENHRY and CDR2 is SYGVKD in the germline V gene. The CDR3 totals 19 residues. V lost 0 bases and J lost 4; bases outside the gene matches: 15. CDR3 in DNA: TGTGCCATCAGTGAGTCGGCGGGACAGGGGCTCCCTCCCAGTTACGAGCAGTACTTC. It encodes CAISESAGQGLPPSYEQYF.

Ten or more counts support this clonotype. In nucleotides, the CDR3 is TGTGCCATCAGTGAGTCGACCTTAGCGGGAGCCCCTCAGTTCTTC. It is translated as CAISESTLAGAPQFF. This chain links TRBV10-3 with TRBJ2-1; 9 bases map to TRBD2. After removal of 0 bases from V and 13 bases from J, the junction contained 10 bases not matched to a gene. CDR1 and CDR2 from the germline V gene are ENHRY and SYGVKD. The CDR3 runs 15 residues.

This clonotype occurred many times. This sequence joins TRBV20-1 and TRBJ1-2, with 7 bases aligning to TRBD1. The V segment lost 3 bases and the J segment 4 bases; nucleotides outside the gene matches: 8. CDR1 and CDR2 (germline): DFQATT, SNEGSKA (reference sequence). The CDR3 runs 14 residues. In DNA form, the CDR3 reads TGCAGTGCTAGCCCCCAGGGGGGACTCTATGGCTACACCTTC. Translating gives CSASPQGGLYGYTF.

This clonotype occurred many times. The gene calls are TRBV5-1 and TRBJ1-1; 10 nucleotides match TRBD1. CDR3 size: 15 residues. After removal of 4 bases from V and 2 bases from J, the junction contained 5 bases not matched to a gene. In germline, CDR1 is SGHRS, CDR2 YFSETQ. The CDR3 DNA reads TGCGCCAGCAGCGGGGACAGGGGAATCAACACTGAAGCTTTCTTT. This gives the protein CASSGDRGINTEAFF.

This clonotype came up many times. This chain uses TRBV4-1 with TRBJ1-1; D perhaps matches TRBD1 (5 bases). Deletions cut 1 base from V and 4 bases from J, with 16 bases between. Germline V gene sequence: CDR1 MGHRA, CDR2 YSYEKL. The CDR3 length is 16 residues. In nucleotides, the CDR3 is TGCGCCAGCAGCCAAGGGGGACTCAGGGTTACCACTGAAGCTTTCTTT. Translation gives CASSQGGLRVTTEAFF.

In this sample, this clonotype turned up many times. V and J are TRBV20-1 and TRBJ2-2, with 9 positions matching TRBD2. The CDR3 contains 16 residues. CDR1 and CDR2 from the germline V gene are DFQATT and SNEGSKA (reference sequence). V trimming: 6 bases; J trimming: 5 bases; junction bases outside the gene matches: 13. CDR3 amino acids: CSARTGGGARTGELFF. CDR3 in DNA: TGCAGTGCCAGAACCGGCGGGGGGGCACGAACCGGGGAGCTGTTTTTT.